This is a list of T cell receptor beta chains from one sample in a study of blood T cell repertoires in COVID-19. Profiling relied on immunoSEQ multiplex PCR, and the TCRdb table lists in-frame clones only, not all of them. The data show 200,000 to 300,000 clones, roughly 84% seen once. Source material: peripheral blood. These receptors all stem from a man in his 60s with acute or convalescent COVID-19. The CDR3 runs from the conserved cysteine through the conserved F or W. A D gene is named only where the DNA matches it firmly. For some rows the clone size is stated as once, few or many, or as a class when expanded; others skip it.

>.|TRBJ2-1|TRBV5-4|TRBD1|15
CASRGGTGGNNEQFF
TGTGCCAGCAGGGGTGGGACAGGGGGTAACAATGAGCAGTTCTTC
>once|TRBJ1-1|TRBV2|.|13
CASSDREYTEAFF
TGTGCCAGCAGTGACAGGGAATACACTGAAGCTTTCTTT
>.|TRBJ1-5|TRBV5-6|.|17
CASSFRGAVESNQPQHF
TGTGCCAGCAGCTTCCGGGGGGCCGTAGAGAGCAATCAGCCCCAGCATTTT
>.|TRBJ1-1|TRBV6-5|TRBD1|14
CASRPGQAGTEAFF
TGTGCCAGCAGGCCCGGACAGGCCGGCACTGAAGCTTTCTTT
>.|TRBJ2-7|TRBV28|TRBD1|17
CASRGAGTGKHRYEQYF
TGTGCCAGCAGGGGCGCCGGGACAGGGAAACATAGATACGAGCAGTACTTC
>.|TRBJ2-7|TRBV30|.|15
CAWSQGTLTSYEQYF
TGTGCCTGGAGTCAAGGGACTCTGACTTCCTACGAGCAGTACTTC
>once|TRBJ2-2|TRBV3-1/TRBV3-2|TRBD2|16
CASSQGLAGGTGELFF
TGTGCCAGCAGCCAAGGACTAGCGGGGGGGACCGGGGAGCTGTTTTTT
>.|TRBJ2-5|TRBV5-6|.|15
CASTTLHGSRETQYF
TGTGCCAGCACTACCCTGCACGGGAGTAGGGAGACCCAGTACTTC
>.|TRBJ1-2|TRBV27|TRBD1|15
CASSLAGQGSYGYTF
TGTGCCAGCAGTTTAGCCGGACAGGGTAGCTATGGCTACACCTTC
>.|TRBJ1-1|TRBV6-5|TRBD1|13
CASSLTGGTEAFF
TGTGCCAGCAGTCTCACAGGGGGGACTGAAGCTTTCTTT
>.|TRBJ1-1|TRBV7-8|.|14
CASSLVGRGTEAFF
TGTGCCAGCAGCTTAGTCGGTCGGGGGACTGAAGCTTTCTTT
>few|TRBJ1-1|TRBV12-3/TRBV12-4|TRBD1|13
CASSGQENTEAFF
TGTGCCAGCAGTGGACAGGAGAACACTGAAGCTTTCTTT
>.|TRBJ1-5|TRBV23-1|.|18
CASSQSQAGVYSNQPQHF
TGCGCCAGCAGTCAATCACAGGCGGGGGTTTATAGCAATCAGCCCCAGCATTTT
>.|TRBJ1-5|TRBV2|.|15
CASSEQGPGFQPQHF
TGTGCCAGCAGTGAACAGGGCCCAGGATTTCAGCCCCAGCATTTT
>few|TRBJ1-2|TRBV3-1/TRBV3-2|TRBD1|13
CASRQGQGYGYTF
TGTGCCAGCAGACAAGGACAGGGGTATGGCTACACCTTC
>.|TRBJ2-7|TRBV6-5|TRBD1|16
CASSYFPGQGAFEQYF
TGTGCCAGCAGTTACTTCCCGGGACAGGGGGCATTCGAGCAGTACTTC